A single sample is the source of the 17 T cell receptor beta chains below, sequenced in a study of beta chain features in type 1 diabetes. Investigators reverse transcribed all isolated RNA, so they sequenced expressed TCRB transcripts. Clones were sequenced by immunoSEQ multiplex PCR, and TCRdb holds only the in-frame ones, with some missing. The repertoire consists of hundreds of thousands of clones, with around an eighth occurring once and the leading ten covering less than 0.02%. The sample taken for sequencing was naive CD4+ T cells from blood. Receptors were obtained from a man aged 18-30 years in good health.

This sequence joins TRBV30 and TRBJ2-7; maybe TRBD2 (5 bases). The CDR3 is 14 amino acids. CDR1 is GTSNPN, CDR2 SVGIG, per germline (reference sequence). CDR3 coding DNA: TGTGTGTTGGAGGTCACTCCTAGCTCCTACGAGCAGTACTTC. It codes for CVLEVTPSSYEQYF.

This clone has a handful of counts. V usage is TRBV2 and J usage is TRBJ2-2; TRBD2 matches at 15 bases. The CDR3 spans 17 residues. J gave up 3 bases and V 4 bases, and 3 bases lay outside the gene matches. Germline V CDR1 and CDR2: SNHLY, FYNNEI. DNA of the CDR3: TGTGCCAGCAGTGTGGGGACTAGCGGGGGGTACACCGGGGAGCTGTTTTTT. The encoded protein is CASSVGTSGGYTGELFF.

The chain links TRBV7-9 to TRBJ2-7; 9 bases fit TRBD2. With V trimmed by 2 bases and J by 6 bases, 8 bases remained unmatched. The CDR3 totals 15 residues. Germline lookup yields CDR1 SEHNR and CDR2 FQNEAQ (reference sequence). The DNA of the CDR3 is TGTGCCAGCAGCTTACTCTTAGCGGGAGTGGGCGAGCAGTACTTC. It is translated as CASSLLLAGVGEQYF.

The sample holds one count of this clone. The chain has TRBV7-9 and TRBJ2-2, with 7 bases that match TRBD2. The trim removed 1 base at V and 4 bases at J, leaving 9 bases unmatched. This CDR3 contains 17 residues. Germline loops: CDR1 SEHNR, CDR2 FQNEAQ (reference sequence). The CDR3 reads CASSLGMAGAVTGELFF. In DNA, the CDR3 is TGTGCCAGCAGCTTAGGTATGGCGGGAGCGGTCACCGGGGAGCTGTTTTTT. The complete variable domain, with remaining parts taken from reference TRBV7-9 and TRBJ2-2, reads DTGVSQNPRHKITKRGQNVTFRCDPISEHNRLYWYRQTLGQGPEFLTYFQNEAQLEKSRLLSDRFSAERPKGSFSTLEIQRTEQGDSAMYLCASSLGMAGAVTGELFFGEGSRLTVL.

J is TRBJ2-5 and V is TRBV27; 11 nucleotides match TRBD2. CDR1 MNHEY and CDR2 SMNVEV come from the germline V gene (reference sequence). This CDR3 region has 17 residues. With V trimmed by 3 bases and J by 5 bases, 11 bases remained unmatched. This CDR3 is CASSFLVAGGPRETQYF. The CDR3 bases are TGTGCCAGCAGTTTCCTTGTAGCGGGAGGGCCGCGGGAGACCCAGTACTTC.

The DNA for the CDR3 is TGTGCCAGCAGCTTAATCAGACAGGGGCTACACGAGCAGTACTTC. Its translation: CASSLIRQGLHEQYF. The rearrangement links TRBV11-2 to TRBJ2-7, with 8 positions matching TRBD1. The CDR3 has 15 amino acids. Germline assignment: CDR1 SGHAT and CDR2 FQNNGV. Losses at the gene ends were 2 bases for V and 5 bases for J; bases not matched to a gene: 8.

This rearrangement joins TRBV10-3 to TRBJ2-7; tentative D call: TRBD1 (5 bases). V lost 6 bases and J 3 bases, leaving 12 bases between the germline ends. CDR3 length: 13 residues. The germline V gene has CDR1 ENHRY and CDR2 SYGVKD. The CDR3 reads CAIRQGSGYEQYF. DNA of the CDR3: TGTGCCATCAGGCAGGGTTCTGGCTACGAGCAGTACTTC.

This clone occurred a few times. This chain joins TRBV5-6 and TRBJ2-1; D is undetermined. The CDR3 runs to 16 residues. Germline V gene sequence: CDR1 SGHDT, CDR2 YYEEEE. With 4 bases removed from V and 0 bases from J, the gap between germline ends came to 14 bases. The DNA for the CDR3 is TGTGCCAGCAGCCGACGTTTAGCCGGCTCCTACAATGAGCAGTTCTTC. Its translation is CASSRRLAGSYNEQFF.

This clone was observed a few times. The chain couples TRBV7-9 to TRBJ1-1; 8 bases line up with TRBD1. The CDR3 spans 15 residues. In germline, CDR1 is SEHNR, CDR2 FQNEAQ (reference sequence). After removal of 5 bases from V and 1 base from J, the junction contained 6 bases not matched to a gene. CDR3 nucleotides: TGTGCCAGCAGCCTACGACAGGGGACGAACACTGAAGCTTTCTTT. This codes for CASSLRQGTNTEAFF.

The V call is TRBV4-3, the J call TRBJ2-1; D is possibly TRBD2 (5 bases). V was clipped by 1 base and J by 10 bases, with 11 bases between them. The CDR3 is 13 amino acids. The germline CDR1 and CDR2 sequences are LGHNA and YSLEER. CDR3 sequence: CASSQVLTGEQFF. CDR3 coding DNA: TGCGCCAGCAGCCAAGTTCTGACGGGGGAGCAGTTCTTC.

The chain employs TRBV29-1 and TRBJ1-1; TRBD1 agrees at 7 bases. The germline V gene has CDR1 SQVTM and CDR2 ANQGSEA. The V segment lost 0 bases and the J segment 8 bases; nucleotides outside the gene matches: 6. This CDR3 contains 13 residues. The CDR3 reads CSVEDQGGWEAFF. The CDR3, as DNA: TGCAGCGTTGAAGATCAGGGGGGCTGGGAAGCTTTCTTT.

This clone was seen only a few times. It is unclear where the CDR3 begins or ends on the DNA, so no DNA is shown, and the CDR3 is as TCRdb lists it. The chain uses TRBV7-2 and TRBJ1-1; no DNA check was done on the table's D call, TRBD1. From its first to its last residue, the CDR3 has 13 amino acids. From germline, CDR1 is SGHTA and CDR2 FQGNSA. CDR3 sequence reads: CASSLVGQGALGF.

This clone was counted only a few times. The chain carries TRBV30 and TRBJ1-5; D is uncertain. Germline V gene sequence: CDR1 GTSNPN, CDR2 SVGIG (reference sequence). V lost 2 bases and J lost 5, with 10 bases in between. The CDR3 extends over 13 amino acids. Here the CDR3 reads CAWSPGGYQPQHF. CDR3 bases: TGTGCCTGGAGTCCGGGTGGCTATCAGCCCCAGCATTTT.

This sequence joins TRBV18 and TRBJ1-6, with 11 bases aligning to TRBD1. The CDR3 consists of 15 residues. Germline V gene lookup returns CDR1 KGHSH and CDR2 LQKENI. With 2 bases clipped from V and 9 bases from J, the junction kept 3 bases outside the gene matches. The CDR3 here is CASSPEGQGGSPLHF. CDR3 nucleotide sequence: TGTGCCAGCTCACCAGAGGGACAGGGGGGTTCACCCCTCCACTTT. Full variable domain (rest looked up from reference TRBV18 and TRBJ1-6): NAGVMQNPRHLVRRRGQEARLRCSPMKGHSHVYWYRQLPEEGLKFMVYLQKENIIDESGMPKERFSAEFPKEGPSILRIQQVVRGDSAAYFCASSPEGQGGSPLHFGNGTRLTVT.

This clone has just a few counts. The chain uses TRBV4-3 and TRBJ2-5; possible D gene TRBD2, 5 bases. Germline V gene data show CDR1 as LGHNA and CDR2 as YSLEER. V was shortened by 0 bases and J by 9 bases, with 14 bases between the two germline ends. CDR3 length: 14 residues. The chain's CDR3 is CASSQESGIVPQYF. CDR3 sequence (DNA): TGCGCCAGCAGCCAAGAATCCGGGATTGTACCCCAGTACTTC.

The V call is TRBV30, the J call TRBJ1-6, with 7 bases that match TRBD1. Germline values: CDR1 GTSNPN, CDR2 SVGIG (reference sequence). With 5 bases clipped from V and 10 bases from J, the junction kept 14 bases outside the gene matches. CDR3 length equals 15 residues. CDR3 in amino acids: CAWASGGSSRSPLHF. The CDR3 nucleotides are TGTGCCTGGGCATCAGGGGGATCGAGTAGATCACCCCTCCACTTT.

The V call is TRBV21-1, the J call TRBJ2-3; TRBD2 is taken as the D call from the table, unchecked against the DNA. TRBV21-1 is a pseudogene locus. The CDR3 is made up of 15 amino acids. CDR3 coding DNA: TGTGCCAGCACCCTACTAGCGGCCGGCCCAGATACGCAGTATTTT. Protein sequence: CASTLLAAGPDTQYF.